The 11 T cell receptor beta chains below all came from one sample that was sequenced in a study of blood T cell repertoires in COVID-19 (TCRdb year 2020). The method behind the library was the immunoSEQ multiplex PCR assay. Drawn from immuneACCESS, this table holds only the in-frame rearrangements with V and J called that TCRdb kept. Clones are partly lost; checked studies trace under half to an unresolved V gene and leave the rest unexplained. The sample contains roughly 150,000 clones, more than 85% of them found a single time. Less than 3% of the sample is in the top ten clones. Sequencing was carried out using peripheral blood. The receptors here all came from a woman of 80 years or more with COVID-19, enrolled during active disease.

The gene calls are TRBV6-5 and TRBJ1-1, with D maybe TRBD1 (5 bases). With 5 bases removed from V and 0 bases from J, the gap between germline ends came to 13 bases. This CDR3 has 15 residues. From germline, CDR1 is MNHEY and CDR2 SVGAGI. The CDR3 loop is CASSPVGLLNTEAFF. As DNA, the CDR3 is TGTGCCAGCAGTCCGGTGGGACTCTTGAACACTGAAGCTTTCTTT.

The chain has TRBV5-4 and TRBJ1-2, with 8 bases aligning to TRBD1. CDR3 length: 15 amino acids. The J segment lost 4 bases and the V segment lost 1 base, leaving 6 bases of the junction unmatched. The germline V gene encodes CDR1 SGHNT and CDR2 YYREEE (reference sequence). For the CDR3, the DNA is TGTGCCAGCAGCTTGCGGACAGGGTCGGGCTATGGCTACACCTTC. Encoded protein: CASSLRTGSGYGYTF.

This clone has more than one count but fewer than ten. The V and J genes are TRBV5-6 and TRBJ2-7; a weak D match, TRBD2 (6 bases). Trimming took off 0 bases at V and 7 bases at J, with 11 bases between the two ends. The length of the CDR3 is 13 residues. The germline gives CDR1 SGHDT, CDR2 YYEEEE. DNA of the CDR3: TGTGCCAGCAGCTTGGTTGGAGGGGAGGAGCAGTACTTC. Translating it yields CASSLVGGEEQYF.

V gene TRBV4-3 combines with J gene TRBJ2-7, with 8 bases lining up with TRBD1. CDR1 is LGHNA and CDR2 is YSLEER in the germline V gene. V lost 4 bases and J lost 7; bases outside the gene matches: 6. CDR3 length: 13 residues. The CDR3: CASSLQGAKEQYF. The CDR3 DNA sequence: TGCGCCAGCAGCCTTCAGGGGGCAAAAGAGCAGTACTTC.

This clone was recorded once. This chain uses TRBV9 with TRBJ2-1, with 10 bases that match TRBD2. Germline-derived CDR1 and CDR2 are SGDLS and YYNGEE. The V segment lost 0 bases and the J segment 9 bases; nucleotides outside the gene matches: 18. The CDR3 loop spans 19 amino acids. CDR3 protein: CASSVVGGGRAGGPPEQFF. The CDR3 region has the DNA TGTGCCAGCAGCGTAGTGGGTGGAGGAAGAGCGGGAGGGCCCCCTGAGCAGTTCTTC. Drawing the rest from reference TRBV9 and TRBJ2-1, the complete variable domain is DSGVTQTPKHLITATGQRVTLRCSPRSGDLSVYWYQQSLDQGLQFLIQYYNGEERAKGNILERFSAQQFPDLHSELNLSSLELGDSALYFCASSVVGGGRAGGPPEQFFGPGTRLTVL.

This sequence joins TRBV19 and TRBJ2-5, with TRBD1 matching over 9 bases. Germline V CDR1 and CDR2: LNHDA, SQIVND (reference sequence). Trimming took 3 bases from V and 5 from J; bases not matched to a gene: 7. This CDR3 is 15 amino acids long. The CDR3 nucleotides are TGTGCCAGTAGTATCGGGGACAGGGTGCGGGAGACCCAGTACTTC. As protein: CASSIGDRVRETQYF.

V usage is TRBV7-6 and J usage is TRBJ2-1, with 11 positions matching TRBD2. The CDR3 is 17 amino acids. The germline gives CDR1 SGHVS, CDR2 FNYEAQ. Germline trimming cut 4 bases from V and 4 bases from J; bases unmatched to any gene: 9. CDR3 DNA sequence: TGTGCCAGCAGCTCATTCAGGGGGACTAGCGGTTACAATGAGCAGTTCTTC. Translating it yields CASSSFRGTSGYNEQFF.

The chain couples TRBV10-3 to TRBJ2-1; TRBD2 matches at 11 bases. The germline V gene encodes CDR1 ENHRY and CDR2 SYGVKD. The CDR3 has 14 residues. The ends lost 7 bases at V and 7 bases at J; junction bases unmatched: 6. The DNA of the CDR3 is TGTGCCATCAACTCGCTAGCGGGAGGAAATGAGCAGTTCTTC. As protein: CAINSLAGGNEQFF.

This chain uses TRBV19 with TRBJ1-5; the D gene is possibly TRBD1 (6 bases). The V gene lost 3 bases and the J gene lost 7 bases, with 16 bases spanning the gap. The CDR3 has 15 residues. Germline-derived CDR1 and CDR2 are LNHDA and SQIVND (reference sequence). The CDR3 DNA follows: TGTGCCAGTAGTATCGGGGGGGGCGGTGGACAGCCCCAGCATTTT. Translated, it gives CASSIGGGGGQPQHF.

The gene calls are TRBV19 and TRBJ1-3; D remains ambiguous. This CDR3 has 17 amino acids. Germline V CDR1 and CDR2: LNHDA, SQIVND (reference sequence). V lost 3 bases and J lost 0, with 15 bases in between. As DNA, the CDR3 is TGTGCCAGTAGTATCGGCGCACAGTTGCTCTCTGGAAACACCATATATTTT. It codes for CASSIGAQLLSGNTIYF. Drawing the rest from reference TRBV19 and TRBJ1-3, the complete variable domain is DGGITQSPKYLFRKEGQNVTLSCEQNLNHDAMYWYRQDPGQGLRLIYYSQIVNDFQKGDIAEGYSVSREKKESFPLTVTSAQKNPTAFYLCASSIGAQLLSGNTIYFGEGSWLTVV.

This clone was seen only once. The rearrangement uses TRBV10-2 and TRBJ1-5; no clear D gene. CDR1 is WSHSY and CDR2 is SAAADI in the germline V gene. The CDR3 length is 13 residues. V lost 3 bases and J lost 4, with 7 bases in between. CDR3 sequence reads: CASSDGRNQPQHF. DNA of the CDR3: TGCGCCAGCAGTGACGGGAGAAATCAGCCCCAGCATTTT.